This T cell receptor (beta chain) was sequenced for a study of blood T cell repertoires in COVID-19. Study overall: COVID-19 samples collected from the United States, Italy and Spain covered acute and convalescent phases. Sources were T cells, B-cell-depleted T cells, or PBMCs; the material itself was cDNA or gDNA.

In the original analysis: Quantification of nucleated cells was approximated via reference gene primer amplification. Produced via immunoSEQ multiplex PCR; TCRdb's table is partial and in-frame only. The D gene and trimming were derived from the DNA, and the V and J assignments and clone size from that table. The table shows around 170,000 clones, with roughly 80% occurring only once. The CDR3 spans 16 residues. CDR1 and CDR2 (germline): LGHDT, YNNKEL (reference sequence). Between the trimmed V and J ends, which lost 0 bases and 3 bases, there was a span of 12 bases. The TCR sequence derives from a man in his late teens or twenties with active or convalescent COVID-19. Sequencing was performed on peripheral blood. The chain has TRBV3-1 (or the pseudogene TRBV3-2) and TRBJ1-3, with D tentatively TRBD1 (6 bases). The CDR3 reads CASSQDITGSGNTIYF. The CDR3 region has the DNA TGTGCCAGCAGCCAAGATATAACAGGGAGTGGAAACACCATATATTTT.